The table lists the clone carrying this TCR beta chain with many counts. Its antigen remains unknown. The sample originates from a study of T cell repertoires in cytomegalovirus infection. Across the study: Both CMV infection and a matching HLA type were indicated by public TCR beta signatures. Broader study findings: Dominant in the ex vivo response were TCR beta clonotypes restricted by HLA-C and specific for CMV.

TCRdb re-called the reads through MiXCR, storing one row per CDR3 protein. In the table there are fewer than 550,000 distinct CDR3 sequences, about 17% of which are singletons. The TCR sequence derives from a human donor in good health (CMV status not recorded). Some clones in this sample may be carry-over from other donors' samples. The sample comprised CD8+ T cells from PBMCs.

The DNA of the CDR3 is TGTGCCATCAGTGAGTCGACTCATCAGCCCCAGCATTTT. This gives the protein CAISESTHQPQHF. The chain employs TRBV10-3 and TRBJ1-5; D uncertain. Germline CDR1 ENHRY, CDR2 SYGVKD. V was shortened by 0 bases and J by 5 bases, with 5 bases between the two germline ends. This CDR3 region has 13 residues.